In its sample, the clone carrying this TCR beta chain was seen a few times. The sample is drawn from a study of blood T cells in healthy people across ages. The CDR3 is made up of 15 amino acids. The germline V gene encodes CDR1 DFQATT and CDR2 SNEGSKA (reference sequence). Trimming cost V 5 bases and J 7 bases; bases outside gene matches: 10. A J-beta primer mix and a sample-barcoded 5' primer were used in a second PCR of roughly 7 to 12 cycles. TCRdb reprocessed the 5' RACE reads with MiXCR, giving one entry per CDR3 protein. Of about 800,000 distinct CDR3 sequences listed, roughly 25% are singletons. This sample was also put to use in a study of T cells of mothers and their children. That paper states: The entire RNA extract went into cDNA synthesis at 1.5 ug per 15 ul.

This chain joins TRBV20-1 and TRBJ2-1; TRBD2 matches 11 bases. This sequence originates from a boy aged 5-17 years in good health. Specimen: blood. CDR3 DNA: TGCAGTGCTGGTATACTAGCGGGAGTCCCTAATGAGCAGTTCTTC. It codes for CSAGILAGVPNEQFF.